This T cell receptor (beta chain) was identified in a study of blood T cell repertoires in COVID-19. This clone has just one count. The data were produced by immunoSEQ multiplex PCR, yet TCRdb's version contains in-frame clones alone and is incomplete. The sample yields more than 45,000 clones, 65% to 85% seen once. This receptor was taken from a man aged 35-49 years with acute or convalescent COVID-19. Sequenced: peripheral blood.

The CDR3 sequence is CASSQDSRTGGADIQYF. In DNA form, the CDR3 reads TGTGCCAGCAGCCAAGACTCCCGGACAGGGGGCGCAGACATTCAGTACTTC. The chain couples TRBV3-1 (or the pseudogene TRBV3-2) to TRBJ2-4; 11 bases are shared with TRBD1. The CDR3 sequence is 17 residues long. The V gene end was trimmed by 0 bases and the J gene end by 8 bases; junction bases not matched to a gene: 9. The germline CDR1 and CDR2 sequences are LGHDT and YNNKEL (reference sequence).